Each of the 9 T cell receptor beta chains below was sequenced from the same sample in a study of shared clonotypes between healthy human individuals (dated by TCRdb to about 2020). To prepare the library, the immunoSEQ multiplex PCR assay was applied. TCRdb limited this immuneACCESS table to in-frame rearrangements with V and J called. A share of clones is missing; checked studies link under half to unresolved V genes, and the rest is unexplained. The sample yields 800,000 or so clones; 96% were counted once. Clones ranked in the top ten supply under 0.25% of the sample. CD8 naive samples were obtained by positive selection for CCR7 among CD45RO-negative cells, yielding a CD45RA+CCR7+ population from which TemRA cells were excluded. Sequences were obtained from naive CD8+ T cells sorted from blood. Sample cell subset or site, as interpreted from the label and publication: CD45RA+CCR7+. All receptors come from a man under 40 in good health.

The chain couples TRBV11-2 to TRBJ2-7; 12 bases line up with TRBD2. The CDR3 extends over 15 amino acids. After removal of 5 bases from V and 7 bases from J, the junction contained 9 bases not matched to a gene. Per germline, CDR1 SGHAT and CDR2 FQNNGV. The CDR3 nucleotides are TGTGCCAGCAGCGAACTAGCGGGAGGCTGGTGGGAGCAGTACTTC. It encodes CASSELAGGWWEQYF.

The chain joins TRBV28 to TRBJ1-3; D remains ambiguous. Germline V lookup: CDR1 MDHEN, CDR2 SYDVKM. This CDR3 is built from 13 residues. V was clipped by 7 bases and J by 0 bases, with 7 bases between them. The CDR3 nucleotides are TGTGCCAGCACGGTGGACTCTGGAAACACCATATATTTT. It is translated as CASTVDSGNTIYF.

The chain carries TRBV7-2 and TRBJ2-7, with TRBD2 matching over 9 bases. V gave up 9 bases and J gave up 3 bases; unmatched junction bases: 6. The CDR3 sequence is 13 residues long. Germline CDR1 SGHTA, CDR2 FQGNSA. CDR3 residues: CARGTSINYEQYF. For the CDR3, the DNA is TGTGCCAGGGGGACTAGCATCAACTACGAGCAGTACTTC.

This chain links TRBV5-4 with TRBJ2-5, with 8 nucleotides matching TRBD1. Per the germline V gene, CDR1 is SGHNT and CDR2 is YYREEE (reference sequence). V lost 4 bases, J lost 2 bases, and 10 bases stayed unmatched. There are 16 residues in the CDR3. CDR3 sequence (DNA): TGTGCCAGCAGCCGAAAAACGGGACAGGCGCAAGAGACCCAGTACTTC. This codes for CASSRKTGQAQETQYF.

This chain connects TRBV29-1 to TRBJ2-3, with D hard to call. The CDR3 spans 10 residues. V was pared by 1 base and J by 14 bases, with 10 bases between. Germline CDR1 SQVTM, CDR2 ANQGSEA. The DNA for the CDR3 is TGCAGCGTTGAAGGGACCGTCGCGTATTTT. It yields the protein CSVEGTVAYF.

The chain recombines TRBV4-1 with TRBJ2-1; 10 positions match TRBD2. The CDR3 runs to 14 residues. CDR1 MGHRA and CDR2 YSYEKL come from the germline V gene. The J segment lost 11 bases and the V segment lost 6 bases, leaving 10 bases of the junction unmatched. CDR3 protein: CASRFLAGDHQQFF. The CDR3 nucleotides read TGCGCCAGCAGGTTCCTAGCGGGAGATCATCAGCAGTTCTTC.

As for this clone: This CDR3 is also generated by other DNA sequences in the sample. The V and J genes are TRBV27 and TRBJ2-7; 7 bases align to TRBD1. The CDR3 extends over 14 amino acids. Trimming took 2 bases from V and 2 from J; bases not matched to a gene: 3. Germline V gives CDR1 MNHEY, CDR2 SMNVEV (reference sequence). The CDR3 here is CASSLDQGAYEQYF. CDR3 nucleotide sequence: TGTGCCAGCAGTTTAGACCAGGGGGCCTACGAGCAGTACTTC.

With regard to this clone: Different DNA sequences within this sample yield the same CDR3. This chain uses TRBV7-6 with TRBJ2-2; D is unclear. Germline V CDR1 and CDR2: SGHVS, FNYEAQ. Trimming removed 2 bases at V and 1 base at J, with 5 bases between. This CDR3 region has 14 residues. This chain's CDR3 is CASSLTGNTGELFF. In DNA form, the CDR3 reads TGTGCCAGCAGCTTAACGGGGAACACCGGGGAGCTGTTTTTT.

V and J are TRBV18 and TRBJ1-2, with 7 bases lining up with TRBD1. The CDR3 totals 19 residues. CDR1 is KGHSH and CDR2 is LQKENI in the germline V gene. V shed 3 bases and J 2 bases; nucleotides not matched to a gene: 18. CDR3 in amino acids: CASSPLPTDRAARNYGYTF. The CDR3 DNA reads as TGTGCCAGCTCACCCCTCCCGACCGACAGGGCGGCAAGGAACTATGGCTACACCTTC.